The subject of this entry is one T cell receptor beta chain. This sample is drawn from a study of T cell responses to AZD1222 COVID-19 vaccine. Measured with immunoSEQ multiplex PCR; TCRdb has only the in-frame clones, and not every one. The table lists under 25,000 clones, roughly 84% of them singletons. CDR1 is MNHNS and CDR2 is SASEGT in the germline V gene. Between the trimmed V and J ends, which lost 0 bases and 3 bases, there was a span of 12 bases. This CDR3 has 15 amino acids. The chain recombines TRBV6-1 with TRBJ2-7; the D gene is possibly TRBD2 (5 bases). This material consisted of peripheral blood, taken 28 days after the second AZD1222 dose. The sequence derives from an adult who received the AZD1222 COVID-19 vaccine. The CDR3 DNA reads TGTGCCAGCAGTGAAGCGCCTAGCACGGGCTACGAGCAGTACTTC. Its protein is CASSEAPSTGYEQYF.